This T cell receptor (beta chain) was documented in a study of control samples from healthy donors and cancer patients. The CDR3 runs to 12 residues. From germline, CDR1 is SGDLS and CDR2 YYNGEE. Trimming cost V 4 bases and J 8 bases, with 9 bases left between them. Libraries were prepared by immunoSEQ multiplex PCR; TCRdb keeps only in-frame clonotypes and omits some of them. This sample has roughly 180,000 clones, with 93% found just once. This chain uses TRBV9 with TRBJ1-4; D not certain. The receptor was derived from a woman aged 60-75 years in good health. Sequencing input: blood. In DNA, the CDR3 is TGTGCCAGCAGCACCCCAACCGAAAAACTGTTTTTT. Its protein is CASSTPTEKLFF.